This TCR beta chain is drawn from a study of T cells expressing NK-cell markers (dated by TCRdb to the early 2020s). The study in broad terms: Three sorted T-cell subsets (CD3+CD56+NKG2C+, CD3+CD56+NKG2C- and CD3+CD56-NKG2C+) from about 8 donors had their TCR beta-chain repertoires profiled. Randomly selected healthy volunteers, three men and five women, were used as the eight sequenced donors. Libraries were sequenced as 2 x 150 bp reads on Illumina HiSeq 2000/2500, MiSeq or NextSeq. Among the eight sequenced donors, only one was HCMV-seronegative, while the other seven were HCMV-seropositive. What the research found in general, with its limitations: Whether the expanded NKG2C-expressing T cell clones were specific for HCMV antigens remained unclear. In more than five donors, the dominant CD3+CD56+NKG2C+ clonotypes were found to rank among the top 10 CD8+ clonotypes and to make up about 1.0-7.5% of CD8+ T cells. Those dominant clonotypes were again the most abundant among CD3+CD56-NKG2C+ cells in several donors, at about 25-60.1%.

HCMV serostatus was determined by detecting HCMV-specific IgG in serum with a commercial ELISA kit. Peripheral blood mononuclear cells were isolated from blood by Ficoll density gradient centrifugation. The run used an Illumina HiSeq 2000. TCR beta cDNA libraries were made by 5'RACE template switching that added a universal primer site and unique molecular identifiers. cDNA synthesis was primed from the TCR beta constant segment and was followed by two successive PCR amplification steps. On the authors' methods: MIGEC was used to demultiplex reads and group reads by UMI, and MiTCR was used to assemble and quantify clonotypes. To exclude erroneous sequences, only TCR cDNA sequences supported by at least two reads were retained. Downstream repertoire analysis used the tcR package, and clonotypes were matched across fractions by CDR3 nucleotide sequence plus V segment. VDJmatch was used to annotate antigen specificity against VDJdb, with one amino acid substitution in CDR3 permitted. TCRdb reprocessed the reads, reporting each CDR3 protein sequence once and no DNA. None of the V and J calls come from the authors' own analysis; TCRdb made them. In this sample's table one finds some 140,000 distinct CDR3 sequences. The ten largest make up more than 35% of the sample.

Comment on this clonotype: Its antigen is still unknown.

The specimen was blood T cells: a sorted CD56 or NKG2C T cell subset, CD4+ or CD8+ T cells, or bulk PBMC T cells (not recorded which). This receptor was taken from a woman in her forties or fifties in good health. Donor details come from another sample of the same person, matched by shared clones.

The encoded CDR3 is CASGLTAGGPDAEQFF. Recombination joined TRBV12-5 with TRBJ2-1; without DNA, the TCRdb call of TRBD2 cannot be checked. The CDR3 measures 16 amino acids from cysteine to phenylalanine. The DNA is not on file. Per the germline V gene, LGHNT is the CDR1 and FRNRAP is the CDR2.